This T cell receptor beta chain was recovered during a study of OX40 agonist ivuxolimab in advanced cancers. Overall study results and limits: It was also the case that some nonresponders had low normalized T-cell clonal expansion.

Collection of blood occurred at baseline, at cycle 4 day 1, and at cycle 7 day 1. Libraries were prepared by immunoSEQ multiplex PCR; TCRdb keeps only in-frame clonotypes and omits some of them. The data hold about 43,000 clones, with 88% observed a single time. Of note for this clone: Its specificity is not known.

The CDR3 is 14 residues long. Germline assignment: CDR1 MDHEN and CDR2 SYDVKM. V was pared by 4 bases and J by 4 bases, with 13 bases between. The rearrangement uses TRBV28 and TRBJ1-1; no reliable D call. The input for sequencing was CD4+ or CD8+ T cells sorted from blood, taken in a trial of the OX40 agonist ivuxolimab. The TCR was taken from an adult with an advanced solid tumor such as melanoma, head and neck, liver or kidney cancer. In DNA, the CDR3 is TGTGCCAGCAGTTCGGACGTCTTTGGCACTGAAGCTTTCTTT. Encoded protein: CASSSDVFGTEAFF.